This TCR beta chain was sequenced during a study of cytomegalovirus exposure and HLA in healthy donors. General study results and limits: Rare TCR sequences predominated, though certain public TCRs were found in many donors.

Germline assignment: CDR1 MDHEN and CDR2 SYDVKM. Trimming stripped 6 bases from V and 5 bases from J, with 21 bases between. The CDR3 consists of 16 residues. Data came from immunoSEQ multiplex PCR; TCRdb stores just in-frame clones and leaves some out. Of about 95,000 clones in the sample, 85% were seen once. As to this clone: Its antigen is unknown.

The TCR comes from a man aged 18 to 29 in good health and CMV-seropositive. The chain has TRBV28 and TRBJ2-3, with D perhaps matching TRBD2 (5 bases). Specimen: PBMCs. This CDR3 is CASSPSRNRERDTQYF. CDR3 bases: TGTGCCAGCAGCCCCAGCCGAAATCGGGAAAGAGATACGCAGTATTTT.